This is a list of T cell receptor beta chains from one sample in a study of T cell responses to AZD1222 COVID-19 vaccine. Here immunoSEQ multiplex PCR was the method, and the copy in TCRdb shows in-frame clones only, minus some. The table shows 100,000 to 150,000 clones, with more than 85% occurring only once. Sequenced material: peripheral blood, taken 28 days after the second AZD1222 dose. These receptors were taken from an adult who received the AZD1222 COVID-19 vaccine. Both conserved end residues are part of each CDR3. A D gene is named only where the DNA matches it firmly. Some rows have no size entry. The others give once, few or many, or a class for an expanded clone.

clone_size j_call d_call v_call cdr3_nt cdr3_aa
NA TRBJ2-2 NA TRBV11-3 TGTGCCAGCAGCTTACTCGTTGGGACTGGGGAGCTGTTTTTT CASSLLVGTGELFF
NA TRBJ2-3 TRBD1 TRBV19 TGTGCCAGTAACAGGGGCAGGGGGCAGACAGATACGCAGTATTTT CASNRGRGQTDTQYF
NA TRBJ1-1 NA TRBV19 TGTGCCAGTACTACACAGAGGAACACTGAAGCTTTCTTT CASTTQRNTEAFF
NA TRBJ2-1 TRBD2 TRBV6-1 TGTGCCAGCAGTGAAGCGCGGGGGGGCCATGGCATGCACAATGAGCAGTTCTTC CASSEARGGHGMHNEQFF
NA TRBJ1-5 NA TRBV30 TGTGCCTGGAGCCAATCCCCAGGGGCCGGGGGGCAGCCCCAGCATTTT CAWSQSPGAGGQPQHF
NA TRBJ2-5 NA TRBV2 TGTGCCAGCAGTGAGAATAGTGGGCGTCTCGGTGTTGAGACCCAGTACTTC CASSENSGRLGVETQYF
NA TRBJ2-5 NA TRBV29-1 TGCAGCGTTGTTCTCCCCAACTTGCGTCAAGAGACCCAGTACTTC CSVVLPNLRQETQYF
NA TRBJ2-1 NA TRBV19 TGTGCCAGTAGTATAGCCGGGTACAATGAGCAGTTCTTC CASSIAGYNEQFF
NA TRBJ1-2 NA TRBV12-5 TGTGCTAGTGGTTTGGGGGCCCCCGCTGGCTACACCTTC CASGLGAPAGYTF
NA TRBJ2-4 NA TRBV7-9 TGTGCCAGCAGCCCCCCTCCAGGGGCGTTGAGAAAAAACATTCAGTACTTC CASSPPPGALRKNIQYF
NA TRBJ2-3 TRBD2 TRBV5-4 TGTGCCAGCAGCCTGCGGGGGGGCCGGGGAGATACGCAGTATTTT CASSLRGGRGDTQYF
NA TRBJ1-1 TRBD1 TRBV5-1 TGCGCCAGCAGCTCGACAGGGTGGAACACTGAAGCTTTCTTT CASSSTGWNTEAFF
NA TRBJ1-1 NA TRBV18 TGTGCCAGCTCACCGGGCGCAGGGAACACTGAAGCTTTCTTT CASSPGAGNTEAFF
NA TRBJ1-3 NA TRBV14 TGTGCCAGCAGCCAGGTGGGCGCGTTCTCTGGAAACACCATATATTTT CASSQVGAFSGNTIYF
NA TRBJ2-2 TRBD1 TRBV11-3 TGTGCCAGCAGCCGGGGACAGACGACGAACACCGGGGAGCTGTTTTTT CASSRGQTTNTGELFF
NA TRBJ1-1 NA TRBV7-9 TGTGCCAGCAGCTTAGTGGGAAAAGGAGAGGGCACTGAAGCTTTCTTT CASSLVGKGEGTEAFF
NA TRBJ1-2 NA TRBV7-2 TGTGCCAGCAGCTTCTACAGGGAGAACTATGGCTACACCTTC CASSFYRENYGYTF
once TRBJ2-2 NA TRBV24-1 TGTGCCACCAGTGCTCAGGGCAACACCGGGGAGCTGTTTTTT CATSAQGNTGELFF
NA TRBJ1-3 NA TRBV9 TGTGCCAGCAGCGTAGGGGGGAGAAACACCATATATTTT CASSVGGRNTIYF
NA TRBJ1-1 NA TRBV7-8 TGTGCCAGCAGCTTAACAGGAGGGAACACTGAAGCTTTCTTT CASSLTGGNTEAFF
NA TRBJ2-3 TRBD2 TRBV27 TGTGCCAGCAGTCCCTTAGCGGGAGGAGAAGGAGATACGCAGTATTTT CASSPLAGGEGDTQYF
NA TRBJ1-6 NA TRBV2 TGTGCCAGCACCGAGGGGGTATCACCCCTCCACTTT CASTEGVSPLHF
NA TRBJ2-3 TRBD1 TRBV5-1 TGCGCCAGCAGCACAGGGACAGCCACAGATACGCAGTATTTT CASSTGTATDTQYF
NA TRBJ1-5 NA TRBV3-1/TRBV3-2 TGTGCCAGCAGCCCGACCTTCGGGGATTCGCCCCAGCATTTT CASSPTFGDSPQHF
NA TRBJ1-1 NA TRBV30 TGTGCCTGGAGTGTAGACGTGAACACTGAAGCTTTCTTT CAWSVDVNTEAFF
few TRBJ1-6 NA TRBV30 TGTGCCTGGAGTACACTGAACTCTAGGGCACCCCTCCACTTT CAWSTLNSRAPLHF
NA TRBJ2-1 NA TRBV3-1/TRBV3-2 TGTGCCAGCAGCCAAACGGGACATACGTCGGATGAGCAGTTCTTC CASSQTGHTSDEQFF
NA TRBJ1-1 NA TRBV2 TGTGCCAGCAAGCGGGGATCTGAAGCTTTCTTT CASKRGSEAFF
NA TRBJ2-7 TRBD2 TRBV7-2 TGTGCCAGCAGCTCACAAGGTCTAGCGGGGCTACCGCACGAGCAGTACTTC CASSSQGLAGLPHEQYF